This T cell receptor beta chain was documented in a study of CD8 T cells in ankylosing spondylitis. Study-level results: Ankylosing spondylitis blood appeared to be characterized by a TCR beta motif of fewer than ten highly homologous variants. Disease-linked clones were reportedly significantly enriched in matched ankylosing spondylitis synovial fluid.

In regard to this clonotype: Its antigen remains unidentified.

Trimming removed 8 bases from V and 2 bases from J, with 10 bases in between. The CDR3 totals 12 residues. From germline, CDR1 is SNHLY and CDR2 FYNNEI. Scientists made TCR beta libraries using quantitative 5'-RACE with molecular barcodes. A single record per CDR3 protein comes from TCRdb applying MiXCR to the 5' RACE reads. The sample has roughly 160,000 distinct CDR3 sequences, 9.5% to 13% seen once. Material: blood, either unsorted or a sorted T cell fraction (not recorded which). This clonotype was obtained from a male donor with ankylosing spondylitis or in good health (not recorded which). The chain couples TRBV2 to TRBJ2-7; D remains unclear. CDR3 sequence: CASALNTYEQYF. The CDR3 DNA follows: TGTGCCAGCGCGCTAAACACCTACGAGCAGTACTTC.